This T cell receptor beta chain was sequenced during a study of blood T cells in healthy people across ages. This clonotype showed up many times. Its target is unknown. This CDR3 contains 12 residues. Germline loops: CDR1 SGHRS, CDR2 YFSETQ. The V and J ends lost 0 bases and 7 bases respectively, with 8 bases between them. Broader study findings: Changes seen in expanded clonotypes were possibly confounded by donor CMV status left unknown. Reliance upon unsorted PBMCs precluded definitive naive versus antigen-experienced comparison.

Then a second PCR, running roughly 7 to 11 cycles, was carried out with a sample-barcoded 5' primer and a J-beta primer mix. TCRdb analysed the 5' RACE reads with MiXCR anew, one entry per CDR3 protein. The sample shows 1.5 million to 2 million distinct CDR3 sequences, over 25% of them seen only once. This chain connects TRBV5-1 to TRBJ2-7; D remains unclear. This receptor was identified in a woman in her twenties or thirties in good health. The sample comprised blood. The CDR3 DNA reads as TGCGCCAGCAGCTTGGTCGGAGCAGAGCAGTACTTC. Translated: CASSLVGAEQYF. Full variable domain (rest looked up from reference TRBV5-1 and TRBJ2-7): KAGVTQTPRYLIKTRGQQVTLSCSPISGHRSVSWYQQTPGQGLQFLFEYFSETQRNKGNFPGRFSGRQFSNSRSEMNVSTLELGDSALYLCASSLVGAEQYFGPGTRLTVT.